The 21 T cell receptor beta chains below were found in one sample sequenced in a study of T-cell reconstitution after alpha-beta-depleted transplantation in children. The TCRbeta library was prepared with unique molecular identifiers. TCRdb ran MiXCR on the PCR reads and lists one entry per CDR3 protein. The sample includes approximately 800,000 distinct CDR3 sequences, roughly 15% of them seen just once. The material was PBMCs, mostly from graft donor cells, obtained 360 days after TCRalphabeta/CD19-depleted stem cell transplant. The receptors shown here come from a male patient younger than 18 who had a stem cell transplant for acute lymphoblastic leukemia, so the T cells may come from the graft donor.

This chain joins TRBV25-1 and TRBJ2-7; D remains unclear. The CDR3 consists of 13 residues. Trimming shortened V by 3 bases and J by 1 base, and 7 bases separated the two germline ends. Germline CDR1 is MGHDK and CDR2 is SYGVNS. The CDR3 sequence is CASSDLGSYEQYF. The CDR3 nucleotides are TGTGCCAGCAGTGACCTGGGGTCCTACGAGCAGTACTTC.

This clonotype came up a few times. The chain employs TRBV3-1 and TRBJ2-7, with D perhaps TRBD1 (6 bases). The ends were cut back, 0 bases at V and 3 bases at J, with 21 bases in the middle. Germline V gives CDR1 LGHDT, CDR2 YNNKEL (reference sequence). This CDR3 is built from 18 residues. The CDR3 spells CASSQDGLEGVKRYEQYF. The CDR3 nucleotides read TGTGCCAGCAGCCAAGACGGGCTTGAGGGGGTGAAGCGCTACGAGCAGTACTTC.

This clonotype was detected only once. A read error is likely here: a far larger clone is one base away. The gene calls are TRBV5-1 and TRBJ2-1; D not resolved. Trimming left V 1 base short and J 5 bases short, with 4 bases between. This CDR3 has 12 residues. Germline lookup yields CDR1 SGHRS and CDR2 YFSETQ. Here the CDR3 reads CASSLSHNEQFF. CDR3 DNA sequence: TGCGCCAGCAGCTTGTCCCACAATGAGCAGTTCTTC.

The chain has TRBV12-3 or TRBV12-4 and TRBJ1-2, with 8 bases identical to TRBD1. The CDR3 runs to 15 residues. Germline trimming cut 6 bases from V and 6 bases from J; bases unmatched to any gene: 12. CDR3 nucleotide sequence: TGTGCCAGCAGATCGGGACAGGCCGCTCTAGATGGCTACACCTTC. This translates into CASRSGQAALDGYTF.

This clonotype was recorded at least ten times. This sequence joins TRBV3-1 and TRBJ1-2, with 8 bases lining up with TRBD1. The V segment lost 4 bases and the J segment 4 bases; nucleotides outside the gene matches: 2. The CDR3 runs 13 residues. The germline CDR1 and CDR2 sequences are LGHDT and YNNKEL (reference sequence). Here the CDR3 reads CASSPTGAYGYTF. The CDR3 DNA follows: TGTGCCAGCAGCCCGACAGGGGCCTATGGCTACACCTTC.

There are a few counts of this clonotype. V and J are TRBV5-1 and TRBJ2-1; 8 bases align to TRBD2. The germline CDR1 and CDR2 sequences are SGHRS and YFSETQ. Losses at the gene ends were 5 bases for V and 0 bases for J; bases not matched to a gene: 7. The CDR3 loop spans 16 amino acids. The chain's CDR3 is CASRRGDSNSYNEQFF. The CDR3 nucleotides are TGCGCCAGCAGGCGGGGGGACTCAAACTCCTACAATGAGCAGTTCTTC.

This clonotype has only a few counts. CDR3 in amino acids: CATSRGSTGVQPQHF. The CDR3 DNA reads TGTGCCACCAGCAGAGGGTCCACAGGAGTTCAGCCCCAGCATTTT. J is TRBJ1-5 and V is TRBV15, with D maybe TRBD1 (5 bases). CDR1 and CDR2 from the germline V gene are LNHNV and YYDKDF (reference sequence). CDR3 length equals 15 residues. Trimming pared 1 base from V and 6 bases from J, leaving 13 bases between.

For the CDR3, the DNA is TGCGCCAGCAGCTCGGCCGAGCGGGATGGGGAGCAGTTCTTC. Translation gives CASSSAERDGEQFF. This chain uses TRBV5-1 with TRBJ2-1; TRBD2 matches 7 bases. The CDR3 covers 14 residues. The germline CDR1 and CDR2 sequences are SGHRS and YFSETQ. With V trimmed by 3 bases and J by 10 bases, 10 bases remained unmatched.

The V gene is TRBV4-1, the J gene TRBJ1-1, with 8 bases aligning to TRBD1. With V trimmed by 3 bases and J by 4 bases, 7 bases remained unmatched. This CDR3 comprises 15 residues. Germline CDR1 and CDR2: MGHRA and YSYEKL. CDR3 DNA sequence: TGCGCCAGCAGCCACTTTCTCAGGGGGCTCACTGAAGCTTTCTTT. Residues: CASSHFLRGLTEAFF.

The CDR3 protein is CASSLEAWGRLAYNEQFF. CDR3 DNA: TGTGCCAGCAGCTTGGAAGCCTGGGGAAGACTAGCGTATAATGAGCAGTTCTTC. This chain uses TRBV11-1 with TRBJ2-1, with 8 bases lining up with TRBD2. The V and J ends lost 3 bases and 7 bases, in that order; junction bases with no gene match: 17. In germline, CDR1 is SGHAT, CDR2 FQDESV (reference sequence). This CDR3 comprises 18 residues.

This clonotype showed up just a few times. The rearrangement uses TRBV7-9 and TRBJ2-1, with 10 bases fitting TRBD2. V dropped 1 base and J dropped 4; count of bases not matched to a gene: 4. The CDR3 runs to 16 residues. CDR1 and CDR2 from the germline V gene are SEHNR and FQNEAQ (reference sequence). CDR3 nucleotides: TGTGCCAGCAGCTTAGTCCTAGCGGGAGCTTACAATGAGCAGTTCTTC. Translating it yields CASSLVLAGAYNEQFF.

This clonotype was recorded a few times. This chain uses TRBV25-1 with TRBJ1-2; D is ambiguous. Germline V CDR1 and CDR2: MGHDK, SYGVNS. The CDR3 has 13 amino acids. The V end was cut by 6 bases, the J end by 5 bases, with 13 bases between. For the CDR3, the DNA is TGTGCCAGCAGGGGAATTAGTCGGTATGGCTACACCTTC. Amino acid sequence: CASRGISRYGYTF.

The chain links TRBV29-1 to TRBJ2-7; possibly TRBD1 for D (6 bases). The V gene's germline CDR1 is SQVTM and CDR2 ANQGSEA. V was clipped by 4 bases and J by 1 base, with 20 bases between them. CDR3 length: 16 residues. The CDR3 sequence is CSVVGGVRGNSYEQYF. The DNA of the CDR3 is TGCAGCGTTGTTGGGGGCGTGCGAGGTAATTCCTACGAGCAGTACTTC.

This sequence joins TRBV5-1 and TRBJ2-5; TRBD1 agrees at 9 bases. V shed 4 bases and J 5 bases; nucleotides not matched to a gene: 6. Germline loops: CDR1 SGHRS, CDR2 YFSETQ. This CDR3 spans 14 amino acids. The CDR3 coding sequence is TGCGCCAGCAGCCACGGGACAGGGCGGGAGACCCAGTACTTC. This sequence encodes CASSHGTGRETQYF.

The CDR3 nucleotides read TGCAGCGTTGAAGATCTCGGTCCGTTCTTC. It yields the protein CSVEDLGPFF. This sequence joins TRBV29-1 and TRBJ2-1; D remains ambiguous. The V gene's germline CDR1 is SQVTM and CDR2 ANQGSEA. The V end was cut by 0 bases, the J end by 15 bases, with 9 bases between. The CDR3 has 10 amino acids.

The CDR3 DNA is TGTGCCAGCCGGTTAGCGGGATTACTAGCCAAAAACATTCAGTACTTC. It translates to CASRLAGLLAKNIQYF. V gene TRBV28 combines with J gene TRBJ2-4; TRBD2 aligns across 8 bases. The CDR3 consists of 16 residues. CDR1 is MDHEN, CDR2 SYDVKM, per germline. After removal of 8 bases from V and 0 bases from J, the junction contained 9 bases not matched to a gene.

This clonotype was seen more than once but under ten times. The chain employs TRBV12-3 or TRBV12-4 and TRBJ1-1; D remains unclear. The CDR3 covers 14 residues. Between the trimmed V and J ends, which lost 5 bases and 3 bases, there was a span of 13 bases. CDR3 coding DNA: TGTGCCAGCAGTCCTAATTCGGGAGACACTGAAGCTTTCTTT. Translated, it gives CASSPNSGDTEAFF.

This clonotype was counted a few times. The J gene is TRBJ2-5, the V gene TRBV20-1; 10 bases are shared with TRBD2. J gave up 2 bases and V 2 bases, and 5 bases lay outside the gene matches. CDR3 length equals 15 residues. CDR1 DFQATT and CDR2 SNEGSKA come from the germline V gene (reference sequence). CDR3 residues: CSARRGLAVQETQYF. CDR3 DNA: TGCAGTGCTAGAAGAGGACTAGCGGTACAAGAGACCCAGTACTTC.

The genes are TRBV6-2 or TRBV6-3 and TRBJ2-7; 8 nucleotides match TRBD2. Germline trimming cut 11 bases from V and 0 bases from J; bases unmatched to any gene: 6. CDR1 and CDR2 (germline): MNHEY, SVGEGT. The CDR3 contains 13 residues. CDR3 nucleotide sequence: TGTGCCGGATCGACTAGCGCCTCCTACGAGCAGTACTTC. Amino acid sequence: CAGSTSASYEQYF.

This clonotype came up a few times. This chain links TRBV5-1 with TRBJ2-5; TRBD2 matches 15 bases. Germline lookup yields CDR1 SGHRS and CDR2 YFSETQ. J gave up 6 bases and V 4 bases, and 7 bases lay outside the gene matches. This CDR3 spans 16 amino acids. CDR3 DNA sequence: TGCGCCAGCAGCCCGGGACTAGCGGGAGGAATGAAGACCCAGTACTTC. Translating it yields CASSPGLAGGMKTQYF.

V gene TRBV12-3 or TRBV12-4 combines with J gene TRBJ2-5, with 8 bases that match TRBD2. With 3 bases clipped from V and 7 bases from J, the junction kept 4 bases outside the gene matches. CDR3 length: 13 amino acids. The CDR3 DNA sequence: TGTGCCAGCAGTTTCCCACGGGAGGGGACCCAGTACTTC. It yields the protein CASSFPREGTQYF.